Shown below are 21 T cell receptor beta chains from a single sample sequenced in a study of T cells after yellow fever vaccination. TCRdb re-analysed the 5' RACE reads in MiXCR, keeping a single row per CDR3 protein. The sample records 350,000 or so distinct CDR3 sequences, 8% to 9.5% being singletons. Sequenced material: PBMCs, taken roughly 45 days after the first yellow fever vaccination. These receptors came from a man aged 18-30 years who received the YFV17D yellow fever vaccine.

CDR3 DNA sequence: TGTGCCAGCAGTCTTCGTCGAGGGTCCGAGACCCAGTACTTC. Its translation is CASSLRRGSETQYF. V usage is TRBV7-8 and J usage is TRBJ2-5; D perhaps matches TRBD2 (5 bases). This CDR3 comprises 14 residues. V lost 6 bases to trimming and J lost 5 bases, with 16 bases between them. Per germline, CDR1 SGHVS and CDR2 FQNEAQ.

This clonotype was observed a handful of times. The V and J genes are TRBV5-6 and TRBJ1-2; 7 nucleotides agree with TRBD1. The V gene's germline CDR1 is SGHDT and CDR2 YYEEEE. V was pared by 4 bases and J by 4 bases, with 10 bases of the junction left unmatched. CDR3 length equals 15 residues. The CDR3 is CASSVGTAEFYGYTF. Here the CDR3 DNA reads TGTGCCAGCAGCGTTGGGACAGCAGAATTCTATGGCTACACCTTC.

This clonotype was detected only a few times. The chain joins TRBV4-2 to TRBJ2-1; TRBD2 aligns across 11 bases. CDR1 and CDR2 (germline): LGHNA, YNFKEQ. With V trimmed by 3 bases and J by 5 bases, 9 bases remained unmatched. This CDR3 region has 17 residues. The CDR3 loop reads CASSQAPGTSGHNEQFF. The CDR3 nucleotides are TGTGCCAGCAGCCAGGCCCCCGGGACTAGCGGACACAATGAGCAGTTCTTC.

V is TRBV19 and J is TRBJ2-2; D may correspond to TRBD1 or TRBD2 (6 bases each). The CDR3 length is 12 residues. The V and J ends lost 6 bases and 6 bases respectively, with 8 bases between them. Germline values: CDR1 LNHDA, CDR2 SQIVND (reference sequence). The CDR3 coding sequence is TGTGCCAGTAGAGGGGGGTCCGGGGAGCTGTTTTTT. This codes for CASRGGSGELFF. The variable domain in full, completed from reference TRBV19 and TRBJ2-2, reads DGGITQSPKYLFRKEGQNVTLSCEQNLNHDAMYWYRQDPGQGLRLIYYSQIVNDFQKGDIAEGYSVSREKKESFPLTVTSAQKNPTAFYLCASRGGSGELFFGEGSRLTVL.

This clonotype was detected many times. The rearrangement uses TRBV6-2 or TRBV6-3 and TRBJ1-5; D remains unclear. The CDR3 is 18 amino acids. The germline CDR1 and CDR2 sequences are MNHEY and SVGEGT. With 5 bases removed from V and 0 bases from J, the gap between germline ends came to 20 bases. CDR3 nucleotides: TGTGCCAGCAGTCGGACCGTCAAATTGGGGTATAGCAATCAGCCCCAGCATTTT. This translates into CASSRTVKLGYSNQPQHF.

CDR3 DNA sequence: TGCAGTGCTAATGGTAACCGGGGGATGGTGACTGAAGCTTTCTTT. This gives the protein CSANGNRGMVTEAFF. V usage is TRBV20-1 and J usage is TRBJ1-1, with D tentatively TRBD1 (5 bases). Germline values: CDR1 DFQATT, CDR2 SNEGSKA (reference sequence). The CDR3 contains 15 residues. Trimming took off 4 bases at V and 5 bases at J, with 20 bases between the two ends.

The chain carries TRBV4-1 and TRBJ2-7; TRBD2 matches at 7 bases. CDR3 length: 15 amino acids. The V and J ends lost 1 base and 4 bases, in that order; junction bases with no gene match: 7. In germline, CDR1 is MGHRA, CDR2 YSYEKL. CDR3 region: CASSQVSQGGYEQYF. In DNA form, the CDR3 reads TGCGCCAGCAGCCAAGTTTCCCAGGGAGGGTACGAGCAGTACTTC.

The rearrangement links TRBV24-1 to TRBJ2-1, with D unclear. Germline CDR1 reads KGHDR; CDR2 reads SFDVKD. The CDR3 covers 13 residues. Trimming shortened V by 7 bases and J by 8 bases, and 14 bases separated the two germline ends. CDR3 DNA sequence: TGTGCCACCAGCCAGGACGCCCCGGATGAGCAGTTCTTC. It codes for CATSQDAPDEQFF.

The genes are TRBV5-6 and TRBJ2-7; D is possibly TRBD2 (6 bases). From germline, CDR1 is SGHDT and CDR2 YYEEEE. V gave up 3 bases and J gave up 6 bases, with 19 bases separating them. CDR3 length: 15 residues. CDR3 in DNA: TGTGCCAGCAGCTACGACAGAGGACTACGGGGCGAGCAGTACTTC. Translated: CASSYDRGLRGEQYF.

This clonotype was counted a few times. The V and J genes are TRBV29-1 and TRBJ2-7; 9 bases match TRBD1. Germline V gives CDR1 SQVTM, CDR2 ANQGSEA. The CDR3 is 11 amino acids. With V trimmed by 3 bases and J by 7 bases, 1 base remained unmatched. The CDR3 spells CSVEDRGEQYF. CDR3 nucleotides: TGCAGCGTTGAGGACAGGGGAGAGCAGTACTTC.

This clonotype was counted a few times. J is TRBJ2-3 and V is TRBV7-2; TRBD1 or TRBD2 may be the D gene (6 bases each). Germline CDR1 SGHTA, CDR2 FQGNSA. Trimming took off 8 bases at V and 0 bases at J, with 21 bases between the two ends. The CDR3 extends over 17 amino acids. DNA of the CDR3: TGTGCCAGCCGACATGCGGTGGCGGGGACAAGCACAGATACGCAGTATTTT. Amino acids: CASRHAVAGTSTDTQYF.

The chain links TRBV5-4 to TRBJ2-6, with D perhaps being TRBD1 or TRBD2 (5 bases each). The CDR3 has 17 amino acids. V lost 2 bases and J 4 bases, leaving 16 bases between the germline ends. Germline V gene data show CDR1 as SGHNT and CDR2 as YYREEE (reference sequence). The DNA of the CDR3 is TGTGCCAGCAGCTTCTGGGACCGCCCCTCCGGGGCCAACGTCCTGACTTTC. It specifies CASSFWDRPSGANVLTF.

As regards this clonotype: The junction and the germline gene differ at one end; a read error may be behind it. CDR3 sequence: CCARIRGRGGNQPQHF. CDR3 nucleotides: TGCTGTGCTAGAATAAGGGGCCGGGGGGGCAATCAGCCCCAGCATTTT. This chain joins TRBV20-1 and TRBJ1-5; possibly TRBD1 for D (5 bases). Germline V gene sequence: CDR1 DFQATT, CDR2 SNEGSKA (reference sequence). CDR3 length equals 16 residues.

This clonotype was counted only a few times. V is TRBV12-3 or TRBV12-4 and J is TRBJ2-2; the D gene is possibly TRBD2 (6 bases). The CDR3 consists of 15 residues. Trimming stripped 3 bases from V and 1 base from J, with 9 bases between. CDR3 in DNA: TGTGCCAGCAGTTTTGCTAGCGTGAACACCGGGGAGCTGTTTTTT. Translation gives CASSFASVNTGELFF.

There are many counts of this clonotype. V gene TRBV5-1 combines with J gene TRBJ1-1; 11 bases line up with TRBD1. V lost 4 bases, J lost 4 bases, and 3 bases stayed unmatched. The CDR3 is 14 amino acids. CDR1 is SGHRS, CDR2 YFSETQ, per germline. The CDR3 coding sequence is TGCGCCAGCAGCGCCGGGACAGGGGGCACTGAAGCTTTCTTT. It specifies CASSAGTGGTEAFF. Complete variable domain (other parts from reference TRBV5-1 and TRBJ1-1): KAGVTQTPRYLIKTRGQQVTLSCSPISGHRSVSWYQQTPGQGLQFLFEYFSETQRNKGNFPGRFSGRQFSNSRSEMNVSTLELGDSALYLCASSAGTGGTEAFFGQGTRLTVV.

There are a few counts of this clonotype. The chain couples TRBV13 to TRBJ2-3; D may be TRBD1 (5 bases). V lost 0 bases and J lost 4, with 11 bases in between. CDR3 size: 15 residues. Germline CDR1 is PRHDT and CDR2 is FYEKMQ (reference sequence). The CDR3 loop is CASSLGVGAADTQYF. CDR3 DNA: TGTGCCAGCAGCTTAGGCGTAGGGGCGGCAGATACGCAGTATTTT.

The chain carries TRBV3-1 and TRBJ2-4; TRBD1 matches at 9 bases. The CDR3 length is 14 residues. Looked up from germline, CDR1 is LGHDT and CDR2 is YNNKEL (reference sequence). J lost 8 bases, V lost 4 bases, and 6 bases had no gene match. DNA for the CDR3: TGTGCCAGCAGCCCCACAGGGGGCAGAGACATTCAGTACTTC. Its protein is CASSPTGGRDIQYF.

This sequence joins TRBV5-4 and TRBJ1-6; possible D gene TRBD1, 5 bases. The CDR3 covers 15 residues. Trimming took off 4 bases at V and 7 bases at J, with 15 bases between the two ends. Germline loops: CDR1 SGHNT, CDR2 YYREEE (reference sequence). The CDR3: CASSLYGPGNSPLHF. CDR3 DNA: TGTGCCAGCAGCCTTTATGGCCCAGGGAATTCACCCCTCCACTTT.

This clonotype has a handful of counts. The chain has TRBV9 and TRBJ2-4; a possible D gene is TRBD2 (7 bases). CDR1 is SGDLS, CDR2 YYNGEE, per germline. Trimming took off 0 bases at V and 8 bases at J, with 15 bases between the two ends. The CDR3 covers 15 residues. The CDR3: CASSVAWGGGHIQYF. The CDR3, as DNA: TGTGCCAGCAGCGTAGCTTGGGGGGGCGGACACATTCAGTACTTC.

This clonotype was seen only a few times. This chain connects TRBV5-1 to TRBJ1-1; D possibly corresponds to TRBD1 (5 bases). V was trimmed by 2 bases and J by 4 bases, leaving 12 bases between them. This CDR3 contains 14 residues. In germline, CDR1 is SGHRS, CDR2 YFSETQ. CDR3 bases: TGCGCCAGCAGCTTACGGGACGCGAGCACTGAAGCTTTCTTT. This sequence encodes CASSLRDASTEAFF.

The chain couples TRBV20-1 to TRBJ2-3; D is unresolved. V lost 5 bases and J lost 4, with 7 bases in between. Germline V gene data show CDR1 as DFQATT and CDR2 as SNEGSKA (reference sequence). This CDR3 region has 11 residues. The CDR3 DNA sequence: TGCAGTGCTTTAAGGGCAGATACGCAGTATTTT. Protein: CSALRADTQYF.